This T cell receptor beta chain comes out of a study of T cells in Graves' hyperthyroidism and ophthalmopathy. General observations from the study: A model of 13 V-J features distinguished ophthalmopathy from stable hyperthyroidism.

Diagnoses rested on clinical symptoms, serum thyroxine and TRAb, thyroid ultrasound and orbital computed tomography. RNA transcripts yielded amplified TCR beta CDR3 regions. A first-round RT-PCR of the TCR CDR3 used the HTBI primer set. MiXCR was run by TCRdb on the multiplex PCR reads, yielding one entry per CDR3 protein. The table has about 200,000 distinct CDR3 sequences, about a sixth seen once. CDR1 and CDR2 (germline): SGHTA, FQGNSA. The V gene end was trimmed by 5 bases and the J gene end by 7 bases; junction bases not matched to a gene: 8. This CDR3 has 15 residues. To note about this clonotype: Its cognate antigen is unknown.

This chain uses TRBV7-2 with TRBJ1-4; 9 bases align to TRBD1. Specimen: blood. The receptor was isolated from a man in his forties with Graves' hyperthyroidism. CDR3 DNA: TGTGCCAGCAGCCCCGGGGGGACAGGGATTGAAAAACTGTTTTTT. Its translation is CASSPGGTGIEKLFF.